This T cell receptor (beta chain) was obtained from a study of cytomegalovirus exposure and HLA in healthy donors. Concerning this clone: The antigen remains unidentified.

Trimming removed 3 bases from V and 9 bases from J; junction bases left unmatched: 2. The CDR3 has 13 residues. From germline, CDR1 is MGHDK and CDR2 SYGVNS. Findings and limits, study-wide: A later analysis reported that several of the most significant clusters appeared to be linked to common viral pathogens, among them Epstein-Barr virus.

The PCR used 60 Vbeta and 13 Jbeta primers. Data came from immunoSEQ multiplex PCR; TCRdb stores just in-frame clones and leaves some out. The profile shows around 120,000 clones, roughly four fifths of them singletons. This TCR was sampled from a man between 18 and 35 years old in good health and CMV-seronegative. The material sequenced was PBMCs. The V and J genes are TRBV25-1 and TRBJ1-6; 7 nucleotides agree with TRBD1. The CDR3 protein is CASSDPGGSPLHF. In nucleotides, the CDR3 is TGTGCCAGCAGTGATCCAGGGGGTTCACCCCTCCACTTT.